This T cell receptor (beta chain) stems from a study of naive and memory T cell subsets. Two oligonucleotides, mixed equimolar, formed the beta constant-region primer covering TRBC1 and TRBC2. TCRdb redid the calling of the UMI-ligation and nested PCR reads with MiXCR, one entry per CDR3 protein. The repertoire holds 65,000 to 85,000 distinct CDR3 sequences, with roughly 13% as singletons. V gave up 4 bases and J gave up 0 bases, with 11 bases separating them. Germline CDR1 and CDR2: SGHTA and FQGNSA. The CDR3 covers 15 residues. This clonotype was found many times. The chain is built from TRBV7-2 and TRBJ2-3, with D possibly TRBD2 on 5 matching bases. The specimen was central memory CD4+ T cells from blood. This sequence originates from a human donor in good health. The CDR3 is CASSSDGLSTDTQYF. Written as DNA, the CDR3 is TGTGCCAGCAGCTCTGATGGACTGAGCACAGATACGCAGTATTTT.